A single sample gave rise to the 25 T cell receptor beta chains below, sequenced in a study of blood T cell repertoires in COVID-19 (TCRdb year 2020). The library came from the immunoSEQ multiplex PCR assay. The table comes from immuneACCESS by way of TCRdb, which keeps in-frame sequences with V and J called. Part of the clones is missing from these tables; in studies checked, under half for an unresolved V gene and the rest for unknown reasons. The table for this sample lists some 460,000 clones; approximately 86% of them were counted only once. The ten largest clonotypes hold around 0.7% of the sample. The specimen was PBMCs or T cells enriched from blood (not recorded which). The source of these receptors is a woman aged 18-35 years who had recovered from COVID-19.

This chain uses TRBV25-1 with TRBJ2-3; TRBD2 agrees at 10 bases. V was clipped by 1 base and J by 0 bases; unmatched bases: 7. This CDR3 spans 18 amino acids. Germline loops: CDR1 MGHDK, CDR2 SYGVNS. The CDR3 bases are TGTGCCAGCAGTGAATCGGCACTAGCGGGGACTAGCACAGATACGCAGTATTTT. Translating it yields CASSESALAGTSTDTQYF.

This clone was recorded a few times. The gene calls are TRBV3-1 (or the pseudogene TRBV3-2) and TRBJ2-6; maybe TRBD1 (5 bases). The germline V gene has CDR1 LGHDT and CDR2 YNNKEL (reference sequence). The CDR3 spans 16 residues. V was shortened by 4 bases and J by 0 bases, with 10 bases between the two germline ends. The CDR3 DNA sequence: TGTGCCAGCAGCCCCACAGGATACTCTGGGGCCAACGTCCTGACTTTC. Translated: CASSPTGYSGANVLTF.

This rearrangement joins TRBV3-1 (or the pseudogene TRBV3-2) to TRBJ2-1; no definite D call. The CDR3 is made up of 15 amino acids. CDR1 is LGHDT, CDR2 YNNKEL, per germline (reference sequence). Between the trimmed V and J ends, which lost 3 bases and 10 bases, there was a span of 19 bases. The CDR3 DNA sequence: TGTGCCAGCAGCCACGACTCCACGTCCGAGAGGGAGCAGTTCTTC. Amino acids: CASSHDSTSEREQFF.

The chain couples TRBV5-1 to TRBJ2-1, with a weak D call TRBD2 (5 bases). The CDR3 consists of 15 residues. The germline CDR1 and CDR2 sequences are SGHRS and YFSETQ. V was shortened by 4 bases and J by 7 bases, with 18 bases between the two germline ends. CDR3 sequence (DNA): TGCGCCAGCAGCCGATCTTGGGAGAAAAGGAATGAGCAGTTCTTC. The encoded protein is CASSRSWEKRNEQFF.

The gene calls are TRBV5-6 and TRBJ1-6; tentatively, D is TRBD1 (5 bases). V was pared by 1 base and J by 4 bases, with 12 bases between. Germline CDR1 and CDR2: SGHDT and YYEEEE. The CDR3 is made up of 16 amino acids. The CDR3 DNA sequence: TGTGCCAGCAGCTTGAGAGCTTCAGGGTATAATTCACCCCTCCACTTT. Translation gives CASSLRASGYNSPLHF.

The gene calls are TRBV28 and TRBJ1-2; a weak D match, TRBD1 (5 bases). CDR1 MDHEN and CDR2 SYDVKM come from the germline V gene. The CDR3 length is 14 residues. V was pared by 1 base and J by 4 bases, with 10 bases between. Here the CDR3 DNA reads TGTGCCAGCAGTTTATCGGGGGGACCCTATGGCTACACCTTC. This encodes CASSLSGGPYGYTF.

The chain employs TRBV30 and TRBJ1-1; maybe TRBD1 (5 bases). Germline V CDR1 and CDR2: GTSNPN, SVGIG (reference sequence). This CDR3 is built from 12 residues. The V gene lost 0 bases and the J gene lost 11 bases, with 13 bases spanning the gap. In nucleotides, the CDR3 is TGTGCCTGGAGTGTAGCCCCAGGGATTGCTTTCTTT. It encodes CAWSVAPGIAFF.

The V gene is TRBV6-6, the J gene TRBJ1-1, with D unclear. Trimming removed 8 bases at V and 3 bases at J, with 13 bases between. Germline lookup yields CDR1 MNHNY and CDR2 SVGAGI (reference sequence). The CDR3 length is 13 residues. CDR3 region: CASGREGDTEAFF. The CDR3 DNA follows: TGTGCCAGCGGGAGGGAGGGCGACACTGAAGCTTTCTTT.

The chain carries TRBV28 and TRBJ1-5; weak D call: TRBD1 (6 bases). V dropped 5 bases and J dropped 7 bases, with 15 bases sitting between them. The germline gives CDR1 MDHEN, CDR2 SYDVKM. The CDR3 extends over 14 amino acids. CDR3 protein: CASSRDITAQPQHF. CDR3 nucleotides: TGTGCCAGCAGTAGGGACATTACGGCCCAGCCCCAGCATTTT.

This chain joins TRBV5-1 and TRBJ2-5; 9 bases line up with TRBD2. The junction had 1 base not matched to a gene; V was cut back by 0 bases and J by 4 bases. The CDR3 extends over 14 amino acids. CDR1 is SGHRS and CDR2 is YFSETQ in the germline V gene. The CDR3 DNA follows: TGCGCCAGCAGCTTGGTAGCGGGGGCAGAGACCCAGTACTTC. Protein product: CASSLVAGAETQYF. Together with reference TRBV5-1 and TRBJ2-5, the CDR3 gives the full variable domain: KAGVTQTPRYLIKTRGQQVTLSCSPISGHRSVSWYQQTPGQGLQFLFEYFSETQRNKGNFPGRFSGRQFSNSRSEMNVSTLELGDSALYLCASSLVAGAETQYFGPGTRLLVL.

The chain couples TRBV29-1 to TRBJ1-2, with a possible D match to TRBD1 (5 bases). Deletions cut 7 bases from V and 2 bases from J, with 11 bases between. The germline CDR1 and CDR2 sequences are SQVTM and ANQGSEA. CDR3 size: 12 residues. CDR3 sequence: CSAAEGNYGYTF. As DNA, the CDR3 is TGCAGCGCCGCGGAGGGGAACTATGGCTACACCTTC. Based on the CDR3 plus reference TRBV29-1 and TRBJ1-2, the full variable domain is SAVISQKPSRDICQRGTSLTIQCQVDSQVTMMFWYRQQPGQSLTLIATANQGSEATYESGFVIDKFPISRPNLTFSTLTVSNMSPEDSSIYLCSAAEGNYGYTFGSGTRLTVV.

The chain recombines TRBV12-5 with TRBJ1-4, with TRBD1 matching 7 bases. After removal of 2 bases from V and 4 bases from J, the junction contained 7 bases not matched to a gene. The germline V gene has CDR1 LGHNT and CDR2 FRNRAP. The CDR3 totals 16 residues. The DNA for the CDR3 is TGTGCTAGTGGTTTGTCCTTTGACAGGGATAATGAAAAACTGTTTTTT. The encoded protein is CASGLSFDRDNEKLFF.

V usage is TRBV7-8 and J usage is TRBJ1-2; D not certain. Trimming removed 5 bases from V and 4 bases from J, with 11 bases in between. CDR3 size: 13 residues. CDR1 is SGHVS, CDR2 FQNEAQ, per germline. The CDR3 sequence is CASSPRQPYGYTF. The CDR3 DNA is TGTGCCAGCAGCCCGCGGCAGCCCTATGGCTACACCTTC.

This clone has just one count. The chain recombines TRBV13 with TRBJ1-1, with D tentatively TRBD1 (6 bases). Trimming pared 1 base from V and 7 bases from J, leaving 10 bases between. This CDR3 has 13 residues. Looked up from germline, CDR1 is PRHDT and CDR2 is FYEKMQ (reference sequence). For the CDR3, the DNA is TGTGCCAGCAGCTTAGCGGAAGGGGGTGAAGCTTTCTTT. It specifies CASSLAEGGEAFF.

The genes are TRBV3-1 (or the pseudogene TRBV3-2) and TRBJ1-1, with D perhaps TRBD1 (5 bases). This CDR3 has 14 amino acids. The ends were cut back, 0 bases at V and 9 bases at J, with 14 bases in the middle. Germline lookup yields CDR1 LGHDT and CDR2 YNNKEL (reference sequence). The CDR3 spells CASSQDRHRYKAFF. CDR3 DNA: TGTGCCAGCAGCCAAGATCGGCACAGGTATAAAGCTTTCTTT.

V usage is TRBV6-5 and J usage is TRBJ1-1; D perhaps matches TRBD1 (6 bases). Germline CDR1 and CDR2: MNHEY and SVGAGI. This CDR3 region has 14 residues. V was cut by 7 bases and J by 6 bases, with 18 bases left in between. CDR3 protein: CASTQRGARAEAFF. The CDR3 DNA sequence: TGTGCCAGCACCCAACGGGGGGCGCGAGCTGAAGCTTTCTTT.

This rearrangement joins TRBV9 to TRBJ2-3; 7 bases match TRBD2. The CDR3 is 15 amino acids. V lost 4 bases and J lost 4; bases outside the gene matches: 9. Looked up from germline, CDR1 is SGDLS and CDR2 is YYNGEE. The CDR3 is CASSSRAGTSDTQYF. CDR3 DNA: TGTGCCAGCAGCTCCAGAGCGGGGACTTCAGATACGCAGTATTTT.

This clone was seen more than once but under ten times. The chain has TRBV3-1 (or the pseudogene TRBV3-2) and TRBJ1-4; possible D gene TRBD1, 6 bases. Trimming cost V 0 bases and J 13 bases, with 12 bases left between them. The CDR3 is 13 residues long. The germline gives CDR1 LGHDT, CDR2 YNNKEL (reference sequence). CDR3 nucleotide sequence: TGTGCCAGCAGCCAAGATAGGGTAGGGGGACTGTTTTTT. Translating it yields CASSQDRVGGLFF.

The genes are TRBV28 and TRBJ2-5, with 12 bases identical to TRBD1. Trimming cost V 10 bases and J 13 bases; bases outside gene matches: 16. Germline CDR1 reads MDHEN; CDR2 reads SYDVKM. CDR3 length: 14 residues. The DNA of the CDR3 is TGTGCCACCAAACCGGGACAGGGGGCTAGAGCCCTGTACTTC. It codes for CATKPGQGARALYF.

The rearrangement joins TRBV2 to TRBJ1-1; unclear D gene. The germline V and J ends were trimmed by 9 bases and 0 bases, with 14 bases remaining between them. The CDR3 sequence is 14 residues long. Germline values: CDR1 SNHLY, CDR2 FYNNEI. CDR3 in amino acids: CARSRSGMNTEAFF. CDR3 coding DNA: TGTGCCAGGTCAAGGTCGGGGATGAACACTGAAGCTTTCTTT.

The chain is built from TRBV5-1 and TRBJ1-1; D possibly corresponds to TRBD1 (5 bases). The CDR3 loop spans 16 amino acids. The V gene's germline CDR1 is SGHRS and CDR2 YFSETQ. Trimming removed 0 bases at V and 2 bases at J, with 14 bases between. CDR3 residues: CASSLAPGGDNTEAFF. The CDR3 DNA reads TGCGCCAGCAGCTTGGCCCCGGGGGGGGATAACACTGAAGCTTTCTTT.

The sample holds a few counts of this clone. The rearrangement links TRBV5-5 to TRBJ2-1; D remains unclear. V was shortened by 2 bases and J by 5 bases, with 8 bases between the two germline ends. Germline loops: CDR1 SGHKS, CDR2 YYEKEE (reference sequence). This CDR3 region has 13 residues. CDR3 in amino acids: CASSFHSDNEQFF. The DNA for the CDR3 is TGTGCCAGCAGCTTTCACTCGGACAATGAGCAGTTCTTC.

The chain is built from TRBV5-4 and TRBJ2-3; the match to TRBD2 covers 12 bases. Germline values: CDR1 SGHNT, CDR2 YYREEE (reference sequence). This CDR3 comprises 17 residues. Unmatched junction bases numbered 9, after V lost 0 bases and J lost 7 bases. The CDR3 reads CASSLGTSGASRNTQYF. CDR3 coding DNA: TGTGCCAGCAGCTTGGGGACTAGCGGGGCCTCGAGGAATACGCAGTATTTT.

The chain joins TRBV18 to TRBJ1-1, with D tentatively TRBD1 (6 bases). This CDR3 spans 14 amino acids. V was cut by 6 bases and J by 3 bases, with 14 bases left in between. CDR1 is KGHSH and CDR2 is LQKENI in the germline V gene. The CDR3 sequence: CASSRTGRDTEAFF. DNA of the CDR3: TGTGCCAGCTCCCGAACAGGGAGAGACACTGAAGCTTTCTTT.

The chain couples TRBV27 to TRBJ2-7, with a possible D match to TRBD2 (5 bases). Between the trimmed V and J ends, which lost 5 bases and 6 bases, there was a span of 20 bases. Germline CDR1 is MNHEY and CDR2 is SMNVEV (reference sequence). This CDR3 region has 15 residues. The CDR3: CASSPNGLPMGEQYF. Written as DNA, the CDR3 is TGTGCCAGCAGTCCAAACGGACTGCCAATGGGCGAGCAGTACTTC.